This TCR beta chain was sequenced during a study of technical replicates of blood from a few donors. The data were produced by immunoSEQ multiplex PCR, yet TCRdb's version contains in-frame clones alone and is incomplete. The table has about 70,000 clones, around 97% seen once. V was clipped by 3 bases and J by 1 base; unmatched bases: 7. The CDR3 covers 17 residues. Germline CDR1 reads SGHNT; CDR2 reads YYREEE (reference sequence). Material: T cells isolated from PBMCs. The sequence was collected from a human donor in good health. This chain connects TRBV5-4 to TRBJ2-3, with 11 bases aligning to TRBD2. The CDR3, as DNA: TGTGCCAGCAGCTCCGGCCTGACTAGCGGGGGCACAGATACGCAGTATTTT. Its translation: CASSSGLTSGGTDTQYF.